This record covers a single T cell receptor beta chain. In its sample, this clone was seen a few times. There is no known antigen for this receptor. The record has no base qualities; no much larger clone is one base away. The cohort comprised under 700 healthy bone marrow donors. All cohort members were sampled while nominally healthy, although unrecorded immune exposures were likely present. The donor tested CMV seronegative, placing the donor among the 350 or so seronegative members of the cohort. A peripheral blood sample was collected from each donor, and TCR beta sequencing was performed on peripheral blood mononuclear cells. Genomic DNA was extracted from the blood cell samples with the Qiagen DNeasy Blood Extraction Kit. The sample belongs to a study of cytomegalovirus exposure and HLA in healthy donors (dated by TCRdb to about 2017). In terms of the full investigation: An earlier analysis of 587 of the donors reported approximately 300 Gb of sequence data and some 100 million unique TCR beta sequences from 150 million to 200 million T cells. Around 320 gigabases of sequencing data and approximately 84 million unique TCR sequences were included in an early release covering roughly 600 HLA-typed donors. The genetic ancestry cluster associated with self-reported Caucasian donors included about 84% of the roughly 410 genotyped donors. The study aimed to test whether signatures of past pathogen exposure could be identified by cataloging public T cell receptors. The study profiled the T cell repertoires of more than 500 subjects by immunosequencing and related them to cytomegalovirus serostatus. A separate validation cohort of 100 to 150 different subjects was used in addition to the 666-subject first cohort. High-throughput TCR immunosequencing, statistical association of individual TCRs with disease status, and machine learning were combined to predict cytomegalovirus infection status. In a later analysis, previously published TCR beta repertoires from several hundred donors were re-analyzed and high-resolution HLA genotyping was added so that TCR occurrence patterns could be studied. Rather than drawing on any new phenotypic data, the later analysis identified candidate immune exposures from TCR beta sequences and the way those sequences occurred across donors. An earlier analysis of several hundred of the donors used high-throughput TCR beta sequencing to judge whether each TCR beta V gene segment behaved as functional or pseudogenic. Donor age, sex, ethnicity and CMV serostatus were collected together with the repertoire data. A later genetic analysis used genome-wide SNP genotypes for about 60% of the roughly 700 donors, treating that subset as a discovery cohort. All discovery cohort repertoires had been generated on a single sequencing platform. HLA typing included class I and class II loci at four-digit resolution. The number of typed donors differed by locus: about 620-630 for A, B, C, DRB1 and DQB1; some 500 for DQA1; roughly 600 for DPA1; and 450 to 480 for DPB1. Roughly five DR-DQ haplotypes were handled as single units for association and clustering because linkage in the cohort was strong. On average, about 200,000 unique TCR beta nucleotide sequences were sequenced per donor among 398 genotyped donors of the cohort, with 15% to 20% of those sequences being non-productive. The paper's findings and limits, for the study overall: In a later analysis, the rate of TCR association differed among HLA loci, with DRB1 alleles having the most associated TCRs and HLA-C alleles having the fewest. A later genetic analysis reported fewer N-insertions in productive TCRs among donors in an Asian-associated ancestry cluster than the roughly 690-donor mean. In an earlier analysis of under 600 of the donors, most TCR beta V segments were observed in productive rearrangements about 87% or about 30% of the time, broadly matching IMGT annotations. The 87-base-pair reads could not distinguish some IMGT-functional V segments, including TRBV6-2 and TRBV6-3, so those segments were excluded. Three of the identified cytomegalovirus-associated TCR beta chains were confirmed in vitro to be specific for cytomegalovirus antigens. The sequencing pipeline was judged likely to have produced a cluster of highly shared sequence variants as a technical artifact. According to the authors, the approach could potentially be generalized to other disease states and immunological phenotypes. The classifier was reported to diagnose cytomegalovirus status with high specificity and sensitivity in both the original cohort and the validation cohort. The study gave a list of over 150 TCR beta chains associated with cytomegalovirus. Because some donors lacked HLA typing at each locus, the association tests relied only on the typed subset. Sequencing depth was assumed to be roughly uniform across donors in the presence/absence analyses, though that assumption may not hold. A further reported finding was that TCR beta sequences accurately predicted the HLA-A and HLA-B alleles for most subjects in the first cohort. Most TCR sequences were seen in very few donors, while some public TCRs were found in many individuals. A later analysis associated about 17,000 TCR beta sequences with specific HLA alleles at a false discovery rate of 0.05. Because counts were too low, approximately 15 rarely observed V segments, including chromosome 9 orphons, were excluded from the earlier analysis of 587 of the donors. CMV serostatus was the only immune exposure information available for the cohort. Linkage disequilibrium might explain the correlated functional status among segregating V segments, but an unknown experimental factor could not be excluded. In a later genetic analysis, a missense DCLRE1C variant was associated with V-gene and J-gene trimming of TCR beta chains, and the association was replicated in an independent cohort. A later analysis reported that several top co-occurrence clusters appeared linked to parvovirus B19, influenza, CMV and Epstein-Barr virus. In a later analysis, most CMV-associated TCR beta chains were found to appear HLA-restricted, with HLA associations seemingly driven largely by CMV exposure. In a later analysis, HLA-associated TCR beta chains were found to be more clonally expanded and to have lower generation probabilities than equally common non-associated chains. This cohort had only TCR beta chains sequenced, and the lack of alpha or paired-chain data limited which features could be detected. When HLA alleles, especially DR and DQ, strongly co-occurred, attributing TCR associations to individual alleles was difficult.

Receptor amplification or capture employed the immunoSEQ multiplex PCR assay. A mixture of 60 forward primers for TCR Vbeta segments and 13 reverse primers for TCR Jbeta segments was used in the multiplex PCR. The CDR3 region of rearranged TCR beta genes was amplified from genomic DNA by a multiplex PCR assay. On the Illumina HiSeq System, the amplified TCR beta libraries were sequenced as 87-base-pair reads. The source study handled its data this way. A later analysis tallied around 80 million unique TCR beta chains across the 666 repertoires, and around 12 million of those chains were shared by two or more donors. Raw reads were error-corrected and collapsed into unique sequences by a nearest-neighbor algorithm in which closely related sequences were merged to remove PCR and sequencing errors. To assign V, D and J gene segments, CDR3 sequences were aligned to IMGT reference sequences. Each retained sequence needed at least a six-nucleotide match to both a V gene segment and a J gene segment. A rearrangement counted as productive if the CDR3 had no stop codons and remained in frame with V and J, and every other rearrangement counted as non-productive. Following IMGT convention, CDR3 was defined as the stretch from the second conserved V-encoded cysteine up to the conserved J-encoded phenylalanine. In an earlier analysis of 550 to 650 of the donors, sequences lacking an unambiguous match to a single V gene segment were excluded. In an earlier analysis of approximately 560 of the donors, a V segment was called functional when productive rearrangements were above 56.7%, and segregating when the standard deviation between donors exceeded 5%. A statistical classification framework was developed to diagnose cytomegalovirus status using the catalog of TCR beta chain sequences. V and J gene assignment, in a later analysis, came from comparing TCR nucleotide sequences with IMGT/GENE-DB human TR gene sequences. A later analysis assigned CDR3 sequences and most-parsimonious VDJ recombination scenarios with the TCRdist pipeline. In a later analysis, each TCR beta chain was defined by its CDR3 amino acid sequence together with its V-gene family, and reads without a unique V-gene family were excluded. To address suspected cross-contamination and a sequencing artifact, a later analysis removed a few hundred highly shared, low-generation-probability nucleotide sequences. For each public chain, a later analysis derived a clonal expansion index from normalized ranks of inferred template counts within each repertoire. Generation probabilities in a later analysis came from a VDJ recombination model fitted to out-of-frame rearrangements, and those results were checked against IGoR. A later analysis scored TCR-TCR, TCR-HLA and TCR-CMV co-occurrence with hypergeometric tests, applying a repertoire-size bias correction to TCR pairs. False discovery rates were estimated in a later analysis by permuting HLA or CMV assignments 20 times. In a later analysis, co-occurring TCRs were grouped using DBSCAN, and TCRdist sequence similarity was added for clustering within HLA-allele-positive subsets. For co-occurrence clustering, repertoires with fewer than 30,000 or more than 120,000 public chains were excluded, along with five repertoires with anomalous nucleotide sharing. TCRdb retrieved this table from immuneACCESS and kept in-frame rearrangements only. Not all clones are present; in checked studies, unresolved V genes account for under half, and no reason is known for the remainder. The DNA gave D and trimming, while V, J and clone size come from that table. For this sample the table gives approximately 190,000 clones, of which roughly four fifths were detected only once. About 1.7% of the sample is in the top ten clones.

Looking up the germline V gene yields CDR1 SQVTM and CDR2 ANQGSEA. Taken from cysteine to phenylalanine, the CDR3 has 13 residues. Only the CDR3 part of the read is kept: 39 bases, read in frame from the first base. Trimming takes 6 bases off V and 7 bases off J; junction bases not matched to a gene: 6. The rearrangement joined TRBV29-1 to TRBJ1-5, and 10 junction bases match TRBD1. This clonotype originated in a woman in her late teens or twenties in good health and CMV-seronegative. Sample: PBMCs. The DNA reads TGCAGCGTCAGGACAGGGGGGGGCCAGCCCCAGCATTTT. Its product reads: CSVRTGGGQPQHF.